This T cell receptor beta chain derives from a study of T cell repertoires in cytomegalovirus infection. The CDR3 runs 11 residues. The germline CDR1 and CDR2 sequences are MNHEY and SVGAGI. Trimming cost V 7 bases and J 5 bases, with 6 bases left between them. From the reads, TCRdb called clonotypes with MiXCR, one entry per CDR3 protein. The sample yields tens of thousands of distinct CDR3 sequences, 3.5% to 4% seen once. Sequenced material: PBMCs. The chain joins TRBV6-5 to TRBJ2-1, with D unclear. The TCR comes from a human donor in good health (CMV status not recorded). Some clones in this sample may be carry-over from other donors' samples. CDR3 region: CASNPNNEQFF. The CDR3 DNA reads as TGTGCCAGCAATCCGAACAATGAGCAGTTCTTC.